This passage covers 21 T cell receptor beta chains from one sample sequenced in a study of T cell responses to AZD1222 COVID-19 vaccine (dated by TCRdb to the early 2020s). Per the publication, the time point label means: about 28 days (+/-7) after the second vaccine dose. Library creation used the immunoSEQ multiplex PCR assay. The clones in this table, taken by TCRdb from immuneACCESS, are in-frame only. Not every clone is retained; where verified, under half of the shortfall comes from an unresolved V gene, and the cause of the rest is unknown. Recorded for this sample are roughly 120,000 clones; approximately 85% of them occurred a single time. The leading ten clones occupy around 4.4% of the sample. The sample was peripheral blood, taken 28 days after the second AZD1222 dose. Receptor source: an adult who received the AZD1222 COVID-19 vaccine.

The rearrangement joins TRBV29-1 to TRBJ2-5; 9 bases line up with TRBD1. The CDR3 loop spans 13 amino acids. V lost 6 bases and J lost 2; bases outside the gene matches: 4. CDR1 is SQVTM, CDR2 ANQGSEA, per germline. This CDR3 reads CSVLGQGQETQYF. The CDR3 coding sequence is TGCAGCGTCCTAGGACAGGGGCAAGAGACCCAGTACTTC.

The chain recombines TRBV12-3 or TRBV12-4 with TRBJ1-2, with 9 bases identical to TRBD1. With 6 bases clipped from V and 4 bases from J, the junction kept 3 bases outside the gene matches. This CDR3 region has 13 residues. The CDR3 nucleotides read TGTGCCAGCAGCCGACAGGGGGGCTATGGCTACACCTTC. Its translation is CASSRQGGYGYTF.

This sequence joins TRBV30 and TRBJ1-2; D gene ambiguous. Germline CDR1 reads GTSNPN; CDR2 reads SVGIG (reference sequence). V lost 3 bases, J lost 8 bases, and 10 bases lay in between. The CDR3 runs to 11 residues. Here the CDR3 DNA reads TGTGCCTGGAGCTTGGGCGGGGGCTACACCTTC. Residues: CAWSLGGGYTF.

The V and J genes are TRBV5-4 and TRBJ1-2, with unresolved D. The CDR3 covers 14 residues. In germline, CDR1 is SGHNT, CDR2 YYREEE (reference sequence). Trimming cost V 4 bases and J 4 bases, with 14 bases left between them. CDR3 DNA: TGTGCCAGCAGCCCAGACGGGAGCCTCTATGGCTACACCTTC. Amino acids: CASSPDGSLYGYTF.

The rearrangement uses TRBV5-4 and TRBJ2-7; perhaps TRBD1 as D (6 bases). The CDR3 sequence is 14 residues long. Per germline, CDR1 SGHNT and CDR2 YYREEE (reference sequence). V gave up 4 bases and J gave up 6 bases, with 17 bases separating them. The CDR3 coding sequence is TGTGCCAGCAGCCTCCCCGGGACACTTCTCGAGCAGTACTTC. Translated: CASSLPGTLLEQYF.

The V and J genes are TRBV5-5 and TRBJ2-2, with TRBD1 matching over 7 bases. Germline loops: CDR1 SGHKS, CDR2 YYEKEE (reference sequence). The CDR3 covers 16 residues. Trimming at V came to 5 bases and at J to 2 bases, leaving 9 bases not matched to a gene. The CDR3 nucleotides read TGTGCCAGCAGATATGGACAGGCACTAAACACCGGGGAGCTGTTTTTT. Its protein is CASRYGQALNTGELFF.

CDR3 in DNA: TGTGCCAGCAGTTACTCGAGACCCCGGGACAGTATTAACACTGAAGCTTTCTTT. Translation: CASSYSRPRDSINTEAFF. The chain carries TRBV6-2 or TRBV6-3 and TRBJ1-1, with 7 bases aligning to TRBD1. This CDR3 comprises 18 residues. V trimming: 0 bases; J trimming: 2 bases; junction bases outside the gene matches: 12. Germline V gene sequence: CDR1 MNHEY, CDR2 SVGEGT.

The gene calls are TRBV7-8 and TRBJ1-2, with TRBD1 as a possible D gene (5 bases). V shed 1 base and J shed 4 bases, with 7 bases lying between them. Germline V lookup: CDR1 SGHVS, CDR2 FQNEAQ. This CDR3 is built from 13 residues. The CDR3 nucleotides are TGTGCCAGCAGCTTAGGCCAGGGCTATGGCTACACCTTC. Translated, it gives CASSLGQGYGYTF.

The chain recombines TRBV7-7 with TRBJ2-2; maybe TRBD2 (6 bases). Germline loops: CDR1 SSHAT, CDR2 FNYEAQ (reference sequence). This CDR3 contains 15 residues. V gave up 5 bases and J gave up 6 bases, with 16 bases separating them. The CDR3 is CASSPSGDSPGELFF. In DNA, the CDR3 is TGTGCCAGCAGCCCTTCGGGGGATTCCCCCGGGGAGCTGTTTTTT.

The V call is TRBV4-2, the J call TRBJ1-6, with 8 bases identical to TRBD1. V lost 1 base, J lost 5 bases, and 10 bases stayed unmatched. This CDR3 contains 18 residues. Germline CDR1 and CDR2: LGHNA and YNFKEQ. CDR3 DNA: TGTGCCAGCAGCCAAGGGGAAACCGGGACAGGCGATAATTCACCCCTCCACTTT. Its protein product is CASSQGETGTGDNSPLHF.

The CDR3 protein is CASSKGLAETGELFF. The CDR3, as DNA: TGTGCCAGCAGCAAGGGACTAGCTGAGACCGGGGAGCTGTTTTTT. This chain joins TRBV7-9 and TRBJ2-2; 9 nucleotides line up with TRBD2. V was pared by 5 bases and J by 5 bases, with 6 bases of the junction left unmatched. Looked up from germline, CDR1 is SEHNR and CDR2 is FQNEAQ (reference sequence). The CDR3 length is 15 residues.

The rearrangement joins TRBV27 to TRBJ1-4, with D hard to call. Germline V gives CDR1 MNHEY, CDR2 SMNVEV (reference sequence). V was clipped by 5 bases and J by 8 bases, with 15 bases between them. This CDR3 contains 14 residues. The CDR3 protein is CASSPPGLGEKLFF. CDR3 nucleotide sequence: TGTGCCAGCAGTCCCCCGGGCTTAGGGGAAAAACTGTTTTTT.

This clone was recorded a few times. J is TRBJ1-4 and V is TRBV4-1; 8 positions agree with TRBD1. Germline trimming cut 3 bases from V and 5 bases from J; bases unmatched to any gene: 11. Germline loops: CDR1 MGHRA, CDR2 YSYEKL. The CDR3 runs 17 residues. The CDR3 sequence: CASSHQGARDVNEKLFF. The CDR3 bases are TGCGCCAGCAGCCATCAGGGGGCACGGGACGTCAATGAAAAACTGTTTTTT.

The V and J genes are TRBV3-1 (or the pseudogene TRBV3-2) and TRBJ2-1; D is ambiguous. Germline V gives CDR1 LGHDT, CDR2 YNNKEL (reference sequence). Trimming removed 3 bases from V and 0 bases from J, with 9 bases in between. The CDR3 is 15 residues long. The CDR3 DNA reads TGTGCCAGCAGCCAGCCCATTAGCTCCTACAATGAGCAGTTCTTC. Its translation: CASSQPISSYNEQFF.

V and J are TRBV11-3 and TRBJ2-1; 10 bases are a match to TRBD2. Germline-derived CDR1 and CDR2 are SGHNT and YENEEA. J was trimmed by 9 bases and V by 4 bases; bases with no gene match: 9. CDR3 length: 15 amino acids. CDR3 bases: TGTGCCAGCAGCTCTACTAGCGGGGTAAAGGGTGAGCAGTTCTTC. The encoded protein is CASSSTSGVKGEQFF.

This clone was observed a handful of times. This chain joins TRBV7-9 and TRBJ2-7; D call uncertain. This CDR3 region has 14 residues. CDR1 is SEHNR, CDR2 FQNEAQ, per germline (reference sequence). Deletions cut 1 base from V and 3 bases from J, with 10 bases between. The CDR3 DNA reads as TGTGCCAGCAGCTTAGGTCCCCCCCTCTACGAGCAGTACTTC. The encoded protein is CASSLGPPLYEQYF.

This clone was found once. This chain links TRBV19 with TRBJ1-4; D gene unclear. Germline V gene lookup returns CDR1 LNHDA and CDR2 SQIVND (reference sequence). The V end lost 1 base, the J end lost 0 bases, and 9 bases lay between the germline ends. CDR3 length: 16 amino acids. CDR3 sequence: CASSIGEGATNEKLFF. Here the CDR3 DNA reads TGTGCCAGTAGTATAGGGGAAGGAGCAACTAATGAAAAACTGTTTTTT.

The chain is built from TRBV3-1 (or the pseudogene TRBV3-2) and TRBJ2-1; TRBD1 agrees at 7 bases. Germline V CDR1 and CDR2: LGHDT, YNNKEL (reference sequence). J was trimmed by 4 bases and V by 4 bases; bases with no gene match: 4. CDR3 length: 14 residues. CDR3 in DNA: TGTGCCAGCAGCCTCGGACAGGTATACAATGAGCAGTTCTTC. Its translation is CASSLGQVYNEQFF.

This clone was observed a handful of times. This sample also contains other DNA sequences that code for the same CDR3. The chain has TRBV3-1 (or the pseudogene TRBV3-2) and TRBJ2-3, with D possibly being TRBD1 (6 bases). The CDR3 runs to 15 residues. V was clipped by 1 base and J by 1 base, with 9 bases between them. Germline V CDR1 and CDR2: LGHDT, YNNKEL (reference sequence). The chain's CDR3 is CASSQVRGGTDTQYF. The CDR3 DNA reads TGTGCCAGCAGCCAAGTCAGGGGCGGCACAGATACGCAGTATTTT.

The chain links TRBV28 to TRBJ1-1; 7 bases line up with TRBD1. The V segment lost 4 bases and the J segment 1 base; nucleotides outside the gene matches: 6. CDR3 length: 15 residues. Germline CDR1 reads MDHEN; CDR2 reads SYDVKM. CDR3 in DNA: TGTGCCAGCAGTTCACCAGGGGGACCGAACACTGAAGCTTTCTTT. It is translated as CASSSPGGPNTEAFF.

The DNA of the CDR3 is TGTGCCAGCAGCTTAGACCAAGGGAGCTACAATGAGCAGTTCTTC. Protein product: CASSLDQGSYNEQFF. This chain links TRBV11-2 with TRBJ2-1; D possibly corresponds to TRBD2 (5 bases). Trimming pared 0 bases from V and 3 bases from J, leaving 9 bases between. This CDR3 has 15 amino acids. In germline, CDR1 is SGHAT, CDR2 FQNNGV.